This T cell receptor beta chain was captured in a study of shared clonotypes between healthy human individuals. Every subset's genomic DNA went evenly onto several immunoSEQ plates. The protocol was immunoSEQ multiplex PCR, while the TCRdb copy is restricted to in-frame clones and leaves out a portion. The table has around 2.1 million clones, 90% to 97% seen once. Trimming left V 8 bases short and J 4 bases short, with 18 bases between. Germline V gene data show CDR1 as SNHLY and CDR2 as FYNNEI. CDR3 length: 16 residues. The chain has TRBV2 and TRBJ1-6, with D possibly TRBD1 on 5 matching bases. The material sequenced was naive CD4+ T cells sorted from blood. Subset described: CD45RA+ positively selected. This TCR was recovered from a man aged 18-30 years in good health. The CDR3: CASALLGASYNSPLHF. Here the CDR3 DNA reads TGTGCCAGCGCATTATTAGGGGCATCATATAATTCACCCCTCCACTTT.